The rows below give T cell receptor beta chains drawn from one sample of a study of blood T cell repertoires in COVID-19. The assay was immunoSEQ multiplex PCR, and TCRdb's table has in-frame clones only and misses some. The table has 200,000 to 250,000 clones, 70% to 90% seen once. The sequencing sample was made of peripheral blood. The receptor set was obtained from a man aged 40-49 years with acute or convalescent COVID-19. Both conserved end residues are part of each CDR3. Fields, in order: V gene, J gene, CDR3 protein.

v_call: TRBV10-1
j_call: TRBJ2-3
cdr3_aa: CASSERLRSPPYFTDTQYF

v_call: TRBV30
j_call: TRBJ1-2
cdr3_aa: CAWSPTKAGYGYTF

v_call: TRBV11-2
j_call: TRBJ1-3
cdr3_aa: CASSLGLGNTIYF

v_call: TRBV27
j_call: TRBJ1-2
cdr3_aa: CASSFLSASGAYGYTF

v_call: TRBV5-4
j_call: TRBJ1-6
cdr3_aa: CASSLGSSYNSPLHF

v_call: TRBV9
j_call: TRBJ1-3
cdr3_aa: CASSASGGPGNTIYF

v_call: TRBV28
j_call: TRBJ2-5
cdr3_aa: CAATRTSVLETQYF

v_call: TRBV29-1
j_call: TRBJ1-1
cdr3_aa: CSAGEASEAFF

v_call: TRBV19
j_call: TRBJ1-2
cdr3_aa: CASTRSIANYGYTF

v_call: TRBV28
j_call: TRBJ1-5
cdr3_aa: CASRSGQGSNQPQHF

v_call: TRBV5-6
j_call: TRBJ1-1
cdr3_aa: CASSFGDTEAFF

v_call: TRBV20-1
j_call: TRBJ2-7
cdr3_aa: CSASTGLTTSYEQYF

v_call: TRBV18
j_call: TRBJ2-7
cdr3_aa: CASSPAGQGYEQYF

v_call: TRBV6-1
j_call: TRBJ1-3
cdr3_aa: CASSEGRSGNTIYF

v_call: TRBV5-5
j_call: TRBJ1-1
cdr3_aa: CASSSTDKNTEAFF

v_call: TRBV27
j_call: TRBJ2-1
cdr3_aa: CASSLSGPYYNEQFF

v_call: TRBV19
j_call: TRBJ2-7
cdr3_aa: CATAGEGPYEQYF

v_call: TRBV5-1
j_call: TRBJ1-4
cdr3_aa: CASSSNRPGQPTNEKLFF

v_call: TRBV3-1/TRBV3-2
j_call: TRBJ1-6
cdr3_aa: CASSSPTGGYSPLHF

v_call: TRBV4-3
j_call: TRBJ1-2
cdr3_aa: CASSQVPRGMGGYTF

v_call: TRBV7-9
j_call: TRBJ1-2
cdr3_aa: CASSRGQGVYGYTF

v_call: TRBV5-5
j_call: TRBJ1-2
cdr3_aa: CASSLGRAYGYTF

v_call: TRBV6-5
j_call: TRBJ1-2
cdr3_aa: CASRGQGEYHGYTF

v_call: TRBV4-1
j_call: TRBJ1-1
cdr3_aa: CASSQPLNTEAFF

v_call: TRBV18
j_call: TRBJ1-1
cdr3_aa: CASSPGQAPFGAAFF

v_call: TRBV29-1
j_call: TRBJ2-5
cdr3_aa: CSVGGGGLETQYF

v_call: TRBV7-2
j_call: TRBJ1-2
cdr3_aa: CASRTVGGVGGYTF

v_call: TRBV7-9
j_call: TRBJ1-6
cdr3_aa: CASSLGQQNSPLHF

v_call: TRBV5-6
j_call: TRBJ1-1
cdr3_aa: CASSLAAGLDRTEAFF

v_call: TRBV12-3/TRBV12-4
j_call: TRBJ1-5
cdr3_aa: CASSFGGNQPQHF

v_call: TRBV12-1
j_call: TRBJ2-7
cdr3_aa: CASSFDRDYEQYF

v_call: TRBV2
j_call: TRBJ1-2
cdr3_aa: CASRTGSNYGYTF

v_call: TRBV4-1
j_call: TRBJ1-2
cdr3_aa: CASSQDGVRPNYGYTF

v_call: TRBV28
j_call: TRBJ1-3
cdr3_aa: CASIGGAGNTIYF

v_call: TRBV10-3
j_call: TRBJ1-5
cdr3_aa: CAISETGDLNQPQHF

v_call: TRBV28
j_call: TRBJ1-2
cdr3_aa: CASSLAGNAYGYTF

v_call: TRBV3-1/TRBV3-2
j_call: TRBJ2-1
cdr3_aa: CASSQGGGEQFF

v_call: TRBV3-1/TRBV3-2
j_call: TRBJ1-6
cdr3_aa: CASSRGTGGGSPLHF

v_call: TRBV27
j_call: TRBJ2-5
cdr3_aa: CASSLRRGGETQYF

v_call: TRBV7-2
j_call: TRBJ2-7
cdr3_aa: CASSLMYSYEQYF

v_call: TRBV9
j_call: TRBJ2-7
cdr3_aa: CASSVTSGGYEQYF

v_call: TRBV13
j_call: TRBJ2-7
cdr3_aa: CASSFWVTSGAYEQYF

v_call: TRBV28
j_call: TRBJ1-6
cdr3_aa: CASNPGWTYNSPLHF

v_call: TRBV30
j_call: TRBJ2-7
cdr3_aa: CAWSGRGGAYEQYF

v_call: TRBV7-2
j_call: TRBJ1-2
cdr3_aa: CASSLDINYGYTF

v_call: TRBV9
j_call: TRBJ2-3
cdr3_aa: CASSAQLASGTDTQYF

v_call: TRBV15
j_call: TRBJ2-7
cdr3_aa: CATSREQFLEQYF

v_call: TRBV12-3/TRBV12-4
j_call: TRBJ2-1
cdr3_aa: CASSLGQYNEQFF

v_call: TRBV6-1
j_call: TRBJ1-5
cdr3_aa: CASSEAGRNQPQHF